A single sample gave rise to the 4 T cell receptor beta chains below, sequenced in a study of OX40 agonist ivuxolimab in advanced cancers. This table comes from immunoSEQ multiplex PCR, and its TCRdb copy is limited to in-frame clones, with some not included. Of about 95,000 clones in the sample, 91% were seen once. Specimen: CD4+ or CD8+ T cells sorted from blood, collected in a trial of the OX40 agonist ivuxolimab. Receptor source: an adult with an advanced solid tumor such as melanoma, head and neck, liver or kidney cancer.

The rearrangement links TRBV2 to TRBJ1-5; D gene unclear. CDR1 and CDR2 from the germline V gene are SNHLY and FYNNEI. Trimming cost V 6 bases and J 7 bases, with 19 bases left between them. There are 15 residues in the CDR3. The CDR3 DNA is TGTGCCAGCAGCGATCAGGTACTCATCGGGCAGCCCCAGCATTTT. Translation: CASSDQVLIGQPQHF.

This rearrangement joins TRBV27 to TRBJ2-7, with 7 bases identical to TRBD1. The CDR3 contains 13 residues. The germline gives CDR1 MNHEY, CDR2 SMNVEV (reference sequence). Trimming took 6 bases from V and 3 from J; bases not matched to a gene: 5. CDR3 sequence (DNA): TGTGCCAGCAGCCATGACAGGGTCTACGAGCAGTACTTC. Its protein is CASSHDRVYEQYF.

The chain links TRBV19 to TRBJ1-5, with D perhaps TRBD1 (5 bases). This CDR3 has 18 amino acids. CDR1 and CDR2 (germline): LNHDA, SQIVND (reference sequence). V lost 1 base and J lost 5, with 21 bases in between. Written as DNA, the CDR3 is TGTGCCAGTAGTATAGGGGGGGGTCAAGCAAGGCGGGATCAGCCCCAGCATTTT. Protein product: CASSIGGGQARRDQPQHF. Drawing the rest from reference TRBV19 and TRBJ1-5, the complete variable domain is DGGITQSPKYLFRKEGQNVTLSCEQNLNHDAMYWYRQDPGQGLRLIYYSQIVNDFQKGDIAEGYSVSREKKESFPLTVTSAQKNPTAFYLCASSIGGGQARRDQPQHFGDGTRLSIL.

The rearrangement uses TRBV18 and TRBJ1-5, with D possibly matching TRBD1 (6 bases). The CDR3 length is 15 residues. Trimming stripped 2 bases from V and 2 bases from J, with 10 bases between. Germline V gene data show CDR1 as KGHSH and CDR2 as LQKENI. CDR3 coding DNA: TGTGCCAGCTCACCAACAGGGTCGGGCAATCAGCCCCAGCATTTT. Residues: CASSPTGSGNQPQHF. Combining the CDR3 with reference TRBV18 and TRBJ1-5 gives the whole variable domain NAGVMQNPRHLVRRRGQEARLRCSPMKGHSHVYWYRQLPEEGLKFMVYLQKENIIDESGMPKERFSAEFPKEGPSILRIQQVVRGDSAAYFCASSPTGSGNQPQHFGDGTRLSIL.